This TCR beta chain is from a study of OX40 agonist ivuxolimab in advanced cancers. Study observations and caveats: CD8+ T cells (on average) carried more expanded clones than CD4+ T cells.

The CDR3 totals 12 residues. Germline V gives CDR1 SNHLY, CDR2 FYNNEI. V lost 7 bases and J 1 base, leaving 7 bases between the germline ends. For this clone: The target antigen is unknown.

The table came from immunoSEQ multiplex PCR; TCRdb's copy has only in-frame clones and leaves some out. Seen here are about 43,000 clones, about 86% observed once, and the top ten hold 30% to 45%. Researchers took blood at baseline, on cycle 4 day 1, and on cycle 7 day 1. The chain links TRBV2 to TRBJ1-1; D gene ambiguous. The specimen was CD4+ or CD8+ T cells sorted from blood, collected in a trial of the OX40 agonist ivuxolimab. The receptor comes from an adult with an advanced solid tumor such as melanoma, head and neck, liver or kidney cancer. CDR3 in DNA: TGTGCCAGCACCCCCAGGAACACTGAAGCTTTCTTT. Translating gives CASTPRNTEAFF. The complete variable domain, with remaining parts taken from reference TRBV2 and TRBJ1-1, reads EPEVTQTPSHQVTQMGQEVILRCVPISNHLYFYWYRQILGQKVEFLVSFYNNEISEKSEIFDDQFSVERPDGSNFTLKIRSTKLEDSAMYFCASTPRNTEAFFGQGTRLTVV.